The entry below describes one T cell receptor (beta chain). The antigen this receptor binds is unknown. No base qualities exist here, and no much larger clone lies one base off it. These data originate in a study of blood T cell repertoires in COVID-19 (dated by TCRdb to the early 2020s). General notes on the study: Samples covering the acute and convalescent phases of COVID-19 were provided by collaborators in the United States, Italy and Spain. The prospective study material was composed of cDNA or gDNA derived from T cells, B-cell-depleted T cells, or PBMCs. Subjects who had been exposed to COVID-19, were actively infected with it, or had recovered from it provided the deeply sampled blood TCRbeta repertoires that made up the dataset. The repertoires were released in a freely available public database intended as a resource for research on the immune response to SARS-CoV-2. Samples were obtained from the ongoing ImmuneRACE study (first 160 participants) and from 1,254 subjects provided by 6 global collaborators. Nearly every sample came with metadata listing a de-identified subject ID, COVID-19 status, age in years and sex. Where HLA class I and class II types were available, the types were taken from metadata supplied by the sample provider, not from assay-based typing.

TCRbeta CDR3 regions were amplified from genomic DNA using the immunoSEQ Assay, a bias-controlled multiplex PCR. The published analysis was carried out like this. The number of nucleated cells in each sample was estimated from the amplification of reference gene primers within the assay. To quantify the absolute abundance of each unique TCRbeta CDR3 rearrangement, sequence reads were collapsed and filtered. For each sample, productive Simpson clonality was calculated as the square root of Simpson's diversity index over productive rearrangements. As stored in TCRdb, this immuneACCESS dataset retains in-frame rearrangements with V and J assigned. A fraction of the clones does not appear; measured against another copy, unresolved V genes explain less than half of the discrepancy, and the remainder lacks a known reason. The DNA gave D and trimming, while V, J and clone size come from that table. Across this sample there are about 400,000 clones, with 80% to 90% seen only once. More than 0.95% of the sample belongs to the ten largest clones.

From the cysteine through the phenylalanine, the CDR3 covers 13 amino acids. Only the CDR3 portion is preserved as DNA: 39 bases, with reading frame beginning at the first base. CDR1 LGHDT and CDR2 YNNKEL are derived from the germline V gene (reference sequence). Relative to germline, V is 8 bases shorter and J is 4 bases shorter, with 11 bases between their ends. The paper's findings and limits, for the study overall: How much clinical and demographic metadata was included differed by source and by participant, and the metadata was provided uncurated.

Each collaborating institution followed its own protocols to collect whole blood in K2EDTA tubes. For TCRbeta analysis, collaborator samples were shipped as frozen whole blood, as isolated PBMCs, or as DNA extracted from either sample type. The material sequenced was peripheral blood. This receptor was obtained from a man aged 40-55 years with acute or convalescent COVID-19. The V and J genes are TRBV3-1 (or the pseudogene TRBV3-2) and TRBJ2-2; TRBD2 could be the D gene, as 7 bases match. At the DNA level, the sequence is TGTGCCAGCGGGCGGGGGCCCACCGGGGAGCTGTTTTTT. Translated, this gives CASGRGPTGELFF.